This record concerns one T cell receptor (beta chain) sequence. This specimen comes from a study of OX40 agonist ivuxolimab in advanced cancers. Using immunoSEQ multiplex PCR, the repertoire was profiled, and TCRdb retains in-frame clones only, with some absent. This table has 58,000 or so clones, approximately 87% appearing once. V lost 6 bases, J lost 3 bases, and 15 bases lay in between. CDR3 length: 15 amino acids. CDR1 and CDR2 (germline): MNHEY, SVGAGI. Sample: CD4+ or CD8+ T cells sorted from blood, taken in a trial of the OX40 agonist ivuxolimab. The receptor was derived from an adult with an advanced solid tumor such as melanoma, head and neck, liver or kidney cancer. The gene calls are TRBV6-5 and TRBJ1-5; weak D call: TRBD1 (6 bases). The CDR3 bases are TGTGCCAGCAGGAATAACGGACAGAACAATCAGCCCCAGCATTTT. It yields the protein CASRNNGQNNQPQHF.